This T cell receptor beta chain stems from a study of cytomegalovirus exposure and HLA in healthy donors. Study-wide points: Earlier analysis looked at TCR beta V segments, and most were productive about 87% or about 30% of the time. Prediction of most subjects' HLA-A and HLA-B alleles by TCR beta sequences was reportedly accurate.

As for this clone: Its antigen is not identified.

The V and J ends lost 1 base and 2 bases respectively, with 12 bases between them. The CDR3 length is 15 residues. Germline CDR1 reads SGHVS; CDR2 reads FQNEAQ. PCR was performed using 60 Vbeta and 13 Jbeta primers. Repertoires were generated with immunoSEQ multiplex PCR, while TCRdb's copy carries only in-frame clones and drops some. The sample carries approximately 180,000 clones, about four fifths recorded once. Sequencing used PBMCs. The TCR comes from a woman aged 45-65 years in good health and CMV-seronegative. V gene TRBV7-8 combines with J gene TRBJ2-7; possible D gene TRBD1, 6 bases. For the CDR3, the DNA is TGTGCCAGCAGCTTAGTATCAGGGGTCCCCTACGAGCAGTACTTC. Translation: CASSLVSGVPYEQYF.